This T cell receptor beta chain was profiled in a study of T cell repertoires in ileal Crohn's disease. This clone was seen a handful of times. Its target is not known. Overall study findings and caveats: Clonality above 26.8% at surgery always came with endoscopic recurrence.

CDR1 and CDR2 (germline): MNHNS, SASEGT. The CDR3 length is 14 residues. V was clipped by 7 bases and J by 3 bases; unmatched bases: 8. Profiling relied on immunoSEQ multiplex PCR, and the TCRdb table lists in-frame clones only, not all of them. The table has approximately 13,000 clones, about 73% seen once. This sequence joins TRBV6-1 and TRBJ2-7; TRBD1 aligns across 8 bases. The receptor's source is an adult with Crohn's disease. Sequenced: ileal tissue. CDR3 DNA sequence: TGTGCCAGCAAGAGAGACAGGGGTGGCTACGAGCAGTACTTC. Amino acid sequence: CASKRDRGGYEQYF.